The rows below give T cell receptor beta chains drawn from one sample of a study of cytomegalovirus exposure and HLA in healthy donors. Assay: immunoSEQ multiplex PCR; the TCRdb copy retains only in-frame clones and omits some. The data show roughly 150,000 clones, about 80% seen once. The sample taken for sequencing was PBMCs. These receptors all stem from a girl between 10 and 17 years old in good health and CMV-seropositive. Both conserved end residues are part of each CDR3. Each record gives: V gene, J gene, D gene, clone size, CDR3 protein, CDR3 DNA. D genes are given only for firm matches. Some rows have no size entry. The others give once, few or many, or a class for an expanded clone.

V gene: TRBV2; J gene: TRBJ2-4; D gene: NA; clone size: NA; CDR3 protein: CASSAEGAQYF; CDR3 DNA: TGTGCCAGCAGTGCGGAGGGAGCCCAGTACTTC
V gene: TRBV27; J gene: TRBJ1-2; D gene: TRBD1; clone size: once; CDR3 protein: CASSRTGVFDGYTF; CDR3 DNA: TGTGCCAGCAGTCGAACAGGGGTTTTTGATGGCTACACCTTC
V gene: TRBV7-3; J gene: TRBJ1-1; D gene: TRBD1; clone size: NA; CDR3 protein: CASSSGQAWENTEAFF; CDR3 DNA: TGTGCCAGCAGCTCCGGACAGGCGTGGGAGAACACTGAAGCTTTCTTT
V gene: TRBV19; J gene: TRBJ1-4; D gene: NA; clone size: NA; CDR3 protein: CASSITSVATNEKLFF; CDR3 DNA: TGTGCCAGTAGTATTACCTCAGTTGCAACTAATGAAAAACTGTTTTTT
V gene: TRBV6-1; J gene: TRBJ2-1; D gene: NA; clone size: NA; CDR3 protein: CASSAGSYNEQFF; CDR3 DNA: TGTGCCAGCAGCGCAGGGTCCTACAATGAGCAGTTCTTC
V gene: TRBV7-2; J gene: TRBJ2-5; D gene: NA; clone size: few; CDR3 protein: CASSLEVRLGWTQYF; CDR3 DNA: TGTGCCAGCAGCTTAGAGGTCCGTCTAGGTTGGACCCAGTACTTC
V gene: TRBV7-2; J gene: TRBJ1-2; D gene: TRBD1; clone size: NA; CDR3 protein: CASRQTGANGYTF; CDR3 DNA: TGTGCCAGCAGGCAAACAGGGGCGAATGGCTACACCTTC
V gene: TRBV19; J gene: TRBJ2-7; D gene: TRBD1; clone size: NA; CDR3 protein: CASSIFLGTGSSYEQYF; CDR3 DNA: TGTGCCAGTAGTATCTTCCTCGGGACAGGGTCCTCCTACGAGCAGTACTTC
V gene: TRBV5-1; J gene: TRBJ2-3; D gene: NA; clone size: NA; CDR3 protein: CASRRYTGADTQYF; CDR3 DNA: TGCGCCAGCAGGAGGTACACAGGCGCAGATACGCAGTATTTT
V gene: TRBV7-2; J gene: TRBJ1-2; D gene: NA; clone size: NA; CDR3 protein: CASSLGAGYGYTF; CDR3 DNA: TGTGCCAGCAGCTTAGGAGCGGGGTATGGCTACACCTTC
V gene: TRBV27; J gene: TRBJ1-1; D gene: TRBD1; clone size: NA; CDR3 protein: CASSGGTGRKRNTEAFF; CDR3 DNA: TGTGCCAGCAGTGGTGGGACAGGGAGAAAGAGGAACACTGAAGCTTTCTTT
V gene: TRBV7-2; J gene: TRBJ1-2; D gene: NA; clone size: once; CDR3 protein: CASSLQATGPYGGYTF; CDR3 DNA: TGTGCCAGCAGCTTACAAGCGACCGGCCCCTATGGTGGCTACACCTTC
V gene: TRBV18; J gene: TRBJ1-2; D gene: NA; clone size: NA; CDR3 protein: CASSPQRAGEYGYTF; CDR3 DNA: TGTGCCAGCTCACCCCAAAGGGCAGGGGAGTATGGCTACACCTTC
V gene: TRBV19; J gene: TRBJ2-1; D gene: TRBD1; clone size: NA; CDR3 protein: CASSTLTGANEQFF; CDR3 DNA: TGTGCCAGTAGTACCTTGACAGGGGCTAATGAGCAGTTCTTC
V gene: TRBV5-4; J gene: TRBJ2-7; D gene: NA; clone size: NA; CDR3 protein: CASSAPGEYEQYF; CDR3 DNA: TGTGCCAGCAGCGCCCCGGGGGAGTACGAGCAGTACTTC
V gene: TRBV29-1; J gene: TRBJ2-7; D gene: NA; clone size: NA; CDR3 protein: CSVQYLSSYEQYF; CDR3 DNA: TGCAGCGTTCAGTACCTCAGCTCCTACGAGCAGTACTTC
V gene: TRBV7-8; J gene: TRBJ2-5; D gene: NA; clone size: NA; CDR3 protein: CASSLGGQETQYF; CDR3 DNA: TGTGCCAGCAGCTTAGGAGGACAAGAGACCCAGTACTTC
V gene: TRBV5-1; J gene: TRBJ2-3; D gene: TRBD2; clone size: NA; CDR3 protein: CASSLGASGKYF; CDR3 DNA: TGCGCCAGCAGCTTGGGGGCTAGCGGGAAGTATTTT
V gene: TRBV7-8; J gene: TRBJ2-3; D gene: TRBD2; clone size: NA; CDR3 protein: CASSLLAGADTQYF; CDR3 DNA: TGTGCCAGCAGCTTACTAGCGGGAGCAGATACGCAGTATTTT
V gene: TRBV2; J gene: TRBJ2-1; D gene: TRBD1; clone size: NA; CDR3 protein: CASTDWDRNNEQFF; CDR3 DNA: TGTGCCAGCACTGATTGGGACAGAAACAATGAGCAGTTCTTC
V gene: TRBV5-4; J gene: TRBJ1-1; D gene: NA; clone size: NA; CDR3 protein: CASSPSGARVNTEAFF; CDR3 DNA: TGTGCCAGCAGCCCAAGCGGGGCTCGGGTGAACACTGAAGCTTTCTTT
V gene: TRBV27; J gene: TRBJ1-1; D gene: NA; clone size: NA; CDR3 protein: CASRSWNTEAFF; CDR3 DNA: TGTGCCAGCAGGTCATGGAACACTGAAGCTTTCTTT
V gene: TRBV5-1; J gene: TRBJ2-5; D gene: NA; clone size: once; CDR3 protein: CASSSPRGEETQYF; CDR3 DNA: TGCGCCAGCAGTTCTCCACGGGGAGAGGAGACCCAGTACTTC
V gene: TRBV4-3; J gene: TRBJ2-2; D gene: TRBD2; clone size: NA; CDR3 protein: CASSPGLAANTGELFF; CDR3 DNA: TGCGCCAGCAGCCCGGGACTAGCGGCGAACACCGGGGAGCTGTTTTTT
V gene: TRBV19; J gene: TRBJ1-5; D gene: TRBD1; clone size: NA; CDR3 protein: CASSHGTGDTYYQPQHF; CDR3 DNA: TGTGCCAGTAGTCATGGGACAGGCGATACGTATTATCAGCCCCAGCATTTT
V gene: TRBV2; J gene: TRBJ2-1; D gene: TRBD2; clone size: NA; CDR3 protein: CASSPLGERDPSYNEQFF; CDR3 DNA: TGTGCCAGCAGCCCTCTAGGGGAGCGGGATCCTTCCTACAATGAGCAGTTCTTC
V gene: TRBV6-6; J gene: TRBJ1-1; D gene: NA; clone size: NA; CDR3 protein: CASSYGPNTEAFF; CDR3 DNA: TGTGCCAGCAGTTACGGGCCTAACACTGAAGCTTTCTTT
V gene: TRBV6-1; J gene: TRBJ2-1; D gene: TRBD1; clone size: few; CDR3 protein: CASSVRTGSHNEQFF; CDR3 DNA: TGTGCCAGCAGTGTCCGGACAGGGTCTCACAATGAGCAGTTCTTC
V gene: TRBV4-2; J gene: TRBJ2-5; D gene: TRBD2; clone size: few; CDR3 protein: CASSQAGSSGRAGQETQYF; CDR3 DNA: TGTGCCAGCAGCCAAGCCGGTAGTAGCGGGAGGGCCGGCCAAGAGACCCAGTACTTC